This T cell receptor beta chain was captured in a study of blood T cell repertoires in COVID-19. Study overall: COVID-19 samples from acute and convalescent phases originated in the United States, Italy and Spain.

Trimming stripped 8 bases from V and 9 bases from J, with 10 bases between. The CDR3 is 9 residues long. Germline CDR1 reads DFQATT; CDR2 reads SNEGSKA (reference sequence). TCRdb's copy holds only in-frame clones and misses some; the assay was immunoSEQ multiplex PCR. The sample consists of hundreds of thousands of clones, approximately 90% of them appearing once. The TCR comes from a young woman with acute or convalescent COVID-19. Sequencing input: peripheral blood. The gene calls are TRBV20-1 and TRBJ2-5; TRBD2 is a possible D gene (6 bases). The CDR3 sequence: CSTGGSQYF. The CDR3 nucleotides are TGCAGTACCGGAGGGTCCCAGTACTTC.